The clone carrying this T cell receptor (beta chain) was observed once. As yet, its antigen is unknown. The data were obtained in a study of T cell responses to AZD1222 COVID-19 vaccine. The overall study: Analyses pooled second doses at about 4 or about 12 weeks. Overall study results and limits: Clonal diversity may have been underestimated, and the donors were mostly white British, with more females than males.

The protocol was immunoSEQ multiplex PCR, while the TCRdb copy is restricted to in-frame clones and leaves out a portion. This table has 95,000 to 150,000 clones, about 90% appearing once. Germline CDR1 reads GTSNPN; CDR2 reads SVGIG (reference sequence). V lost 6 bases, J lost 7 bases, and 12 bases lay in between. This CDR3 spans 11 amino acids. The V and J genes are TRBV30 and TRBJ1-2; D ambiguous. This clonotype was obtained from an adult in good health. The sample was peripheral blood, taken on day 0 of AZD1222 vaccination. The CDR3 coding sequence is TGTGCCTGCGCCCCTCTCAGTGGCTACACCTTC. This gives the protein CACAPLSGYTF.